This entry lists 10 T cell receptor beta chains sequenced from one sample in a study of T cells in Graves' hyperthyroidism and ophthalmopathy. TCR beta CDR3 region amplification was performed from RNA transcripts. In the first-round RT-PCR of the TCR CDR3, the HTBI primer set was used. TCRdb itself ran the multiplex PCR reads through MiXCR, one entry per CDR3 protein. The profile shows some 500,000 distinct CDR3 sequences, roughly 15% of them singletons. Sequencing input: blood. The receptors come from a woman in her thirties with Graves' ophthalmopathy.

This rearrangement joins TRBV9 to TRBJ2-1, with 12 bases fitting TRBD2. The germline V gene encodes CDR1 SGDLS and CDR2 YYNGEE. CDR3 length: 19 amino acids. Unmatched junction bases numbered 11, after V lost 0 bases and J lost 4 bases. DNA of the CDR3: TGTGCCAGCAGCGTAGCAGGGCGGGGGCTAGCGGGAGGGTACAATGAGCAGTTCTTC. As protein: CASSVAGRGLAGGYNEQFF.

About this clonotype itself: Since a much larger clone is just one base distant, this may be a read error. V is TRBV12-5 and J is TRBJ2-2; D may be TRBD1 or TRBD2 (5 bases each). V shed 5 bases and J shed 0 bases, with 13 bases lying between them. The length of the CDR3 is 16 residues. Germline V gives CDR1 LGHNT, CDR2 FRNRAP. The chain's CDR3 is CASGAGTASNTGELFF. CDR3 in DNA: TGTGCTAGTGGTGCAGGGACCGCCTCGAACACCGGGGAGCTGTTTTTT.

This clonotype was counted many times. The J gene is TRBJ1-2, the V gene TRBV6-1, with TRBD1 identical over 8 bases. In germline, CDR1 is MNHNS, CDR2 SASEGT. The CDR3 has 14 amino acids. The V and J ends lost 6 bases and 0 bases, in that order; junction bases with no gene match: 3. CDR3 amino acids: CASSWTGTNYGYTF. Here the CDR3 DNA reads TGTGCCAGCAGCTGGACAGGGACTAACTATGGCTACACCTTC.

At least ten counts were recorded for this clonotype. The chain uses TRBV30 and TRBJ2-3, with TRBD2 matching over 9 bases. V lost 0 bases to trimming and J lost 6 bases; unmatched junction nucleotides: 7. In germline, CDR1 is GTSNPN, CDR2 SVGIG (reference sequence). This CDR3 is 15 amino acids long. Written as DNA, the CDR3 is TGTGCCTGGAGTGTCTTGGCGGGAGGGCCGGATACGCAGTATTTT. Encoded protein: CAWSVLAGGPDTQYF.

This CDR3 reads CASSLMVGSDTQYF. CDR3 in DNA: TGTGCCAGCAGCCTAATGGTAGGATCAGATACGCAGTATTTT. This rearrangement joins TRBV3-1 to TRBJ2-3; D uncertain. Germline V gene data show CDR1 as LGHDT and CDR2 as YNNKEL (reference sequence). The CDR3 covers 14 residues. Trimming shortened V by 4 bases and J by 4 bases, and 12 bases separated the two germline ends.

This clonotype was counted ten times or more. The chain's CDR3 is CASSFAREGRETGELFF. DNA of the CDR3: TGTGCCAGCAGCTTTGCGCGGGAGGGCCGAGAAACCGGGGAGCTGTTTTTT. The chain links TRBV5-5 to TRBJ2-2; the match to TRBD2 covers 9 bases. CDR1 is SGHKS and CDR2 is YYEKEE in the germline V gene (reference sequence). Trimming at V came to 2 bases and at J to 5 bases, leaving 10 bases not matched to a gene. The CDR3 consists of 17 residues.

This clonotype was counted at least ten times. The chain carries TRBV20-1 and TRBJ2-3, with D tentatively TRBD2 (6 bases). The length of the CDR3 is 13 residues. V lost 2 bases and J lost 4, with 10 bases in between. The germline V gene has CDR1 DFQATT and CDR2 SNEGSKA (reference sequence). Here the CDR3 DNA reads TGCAGTGCTAGACCGGGACTCCCAGATACGCAGTATTTT. Translated, it gives CSARPGLPDTQYF.

The chain has TRBV27 and TRBJ2-7, with 11 bases fitting TRBD2. The CDR3 length is 16 residues. The germline CDR1 and CDR2 sequences are MNHEY and SMNVEV (reference sequence). V lost 2 bases to trimming and J lost 2 bases; unmatched junction nucleotides: 5. The CDR3: CASSLTSGSIPYEQYF. CDR3 DNA: TGTGCCAGCAGTTTAACTAGCGGGAGCATTCCCTACGAGCAGTACTTC.

This rearrangement joins TRBV20-1 to TRBJ2-3; 7 bases fit TRBD2. Trimming cost V 5 bases and J 4 bases; bases outside gene matches: 9. CDR3 length: 14 amino acids. Germline V gene lookup returns CDR1 DFQATT and CDR2 SNEGSKA (reference sequence). The CDR3 loop is CSAGGLSGSDTQYF. The CDR3 DNA follows: TGCAGTGCTGGGGGACTATCGGGATCAGATACGCAGTATTTT.

The chain has TRBV6-1 and TRBJ2-1; 10 nucleotides line up with TRBD2. CDR1 and CDR2 from the germline V gene are MNHNS and SASEGT. The CDR3 has 14 residues. Unmatched junction bases numbered 0, after V lost 0 bases and J lost 7 bases. The CDR3 DNA follows: TGTGCCAGCAGTGAAGCTAGCGGGAGGAATGAGCAGTTCTTC. Encoded protein: CASSEASGRNEQFF.